Each of the 27 T cell receptor beta chains below was sequenced from the same sample in a study of graft-versus-host responses after intestinal transplantation. What these receptors recognize is not known. Method: immunoSEQ multiplex PCR; TCRdb's copy keeps in-frame clones and lacks some. The sample contains around 90,000 clones, 80% to 95% of which appear only once. The sequencing here drew on unstimulated CD8+ T cells sorted from spleen or lymph node cells, taken before transplant. These receptors were collected from a human donor who was the organ donor for an intestinal transplant.

The chain recombines TRBV5-1 with TRBJ1-6; D is perhaps TRBD1 (6 bases). Trimming cost V 3 bases and J 14 bases, with 15 bases left between them. CDR1 SGHRS and CDR2 YFSETQ come from the germline V gene. This CDR3 spans 13 amino acids. CDR3: CASSSTPYRALHF. In nucleotides, the CDR3 is TGCGCCAGCAGCTCGACACCCTACAGGGCCCTCCACTTT.

CDR3 coding DNA: TGCAGCGTTGAAATCGACAGGGACCCAGCTAACTATGGCTACACCTTC. It encodes CSVEIDRDPANYGYTF. The V and J genes are TRBV29-1 and TRBJ1-2, with 7 bases that match TRBD1. Per germline, CDR1 SQVTM and CDR2 ANQGSEA. The CDR3 contains 16 residues. The V segment lost 2 bases and the J segment 0 bases; nucleotides outside the gene matches: 9.

This chain uses TRBV7-8 with TRBJ1-5, with 7 positions matching TRBD1. CDR3 length equals 15 residues. CDR1 SGHVS and CDR2 FQNEAQ come from the germline V gene. V was clipped by 6 bases and J by 4 bases; unmatched bases: 9. The CDR3 DNA sequence: TGTGCCAGCAGTGACAGGGTCGGTGAGAATCAGCCCCAGCATTTT. Protein: CASSDRVGENQPQHF.

The genes are TRBV7-9 and TRBJ1-4; a weak D match, TRBD1 (5 bases). Deletions cut 6 bases from V and 8 bases from J, with 16 bases between. The CDR3 spans 14 residues. Germline V gene sequence: CDR1 SEHNR, CDR2 FQNEAQ (reference sequence). Here the CDR3 DNA reads TGTGCCAGCAGTTCCCCGGGGGAATGGGAAAAACTGTTTTTT. Translated, it gives CASSSPGEWEKLFF.

In this sample, this clone turned up a few times. The J gene is TRBJ1-2, the V gene TRBV19; no reliable D call. The CDR3 runs to 15 residues. Per germline, CDR1 LNHDA and CDR2 SQIVND (reference sequence). V was trimmed by 5 bases and J by 5 bases, leaving 18 bases between them. The CDR3 DNA is TGTGCCAGTAGTCCCGAGGGTGTTCAGACGTATGGCTACACCTTC. It translates to CASSPEGVQTYGYTF.

The V gene is TRBV7-8, the J gene TRBJ2-1; the match to TRBD2 covers 7 bases. Germline lookup yields CDR1 SGHVS and CDR2 FQNEAQ. This CDR3 region has 15 residues. The V gene end was trimmed by 5 bases and the J gene end by 6 bases; junction bases not matched to a gene: 10. The CDR3 sequence: CASSTRTGGINEQFF. The CDR3 DNA is TGTGCCAGCAGCACACGGACCGGGGGGATCAATGAGCAGTTCTTC.

This chain joins TRBV2 and TRBJ1-2, with 11 bases fitting TRBD1. Losses at the gene ends were 5 bases for V and 4 bases for J; bases not matched to a gene: 12. The CDR3 is made up of 17 amino acids. Germline assignment: CDR1 SNHLY and CDR2 FYNNEI. CDR3 nucleotides: TGTGCCAGCAGTCGGTTCGGACAGGGGGCGTTGGGCTATGGCTACACCTTC. Translated, it gives CASSRFGQGALGYGYTF.

V gene TRBV6-5 combines with J gene TRBJ1-2, with 7 bases that match TRBD1. CDR3 length: 16 amino acids. J was trimmed by 7 bases and V by 2 bases; bases with no gene match: 13. Looked up from germline, CDR1 is MNHEY and CDR2 is SVGAGI. This CDR3 is CASSYLLGGQPLGYTF. CDR3 nucleotide sequence: TGTGCCAGCAGTTACCTCCTCGGGGGACAGCCTCTTGGCTACACCTTC.

The chain uses TRBV7-6 and TRBJ2-2; TRBD2 is a possible D gene (5 bases). This CDR3 has 15 residues. Trimming took off 1 base at V and 4 bases at J, with 10 bases between the two ends. CDR1 SGHVS and CDR2 FNYEAQ come from the germline V gene. CDR3 bases: TGTGCCAGCAGCTTAGTTGGAGGCGGCACCGGGGAGCTGTTTTTT. Translated: CASSLVGGGTGELFF.

V and J are TRBV12-2 and TRBJ2-7; TRBD1, as called in the table, went unchecked against the DNA. TRBV12-2 is an annotated pseudogene. CDR3 length equals 14 residues. CDR3 nucleotides: TGTGCAAGGGTCGGGACAGGGCGGTGGTACGAGCAGTACTTC. The encoded protein is CARVGTGRWYEQYF.

This sequence joins TRBV6-5 and TRBJ1-2, with D possibly being TRBD1 (5 bases). V was clipped by 0 bases and J by 3 bases, with 14 bases between them. Germline values: CDR1 MNHEY, CDR2 SVGAGI. The CDR3 is 16 residues long. The CDR3 region is CASSYSMGERDYGYTF. As DNA, the CDR3 is TGTGCCAGCAGTTACTCGATGGGGGAGCGGGACTATGGCTACACCTTC.

The chain recombines TRBV28 with TRBJ1-4; 9 bases are shared with TRBD1. The V segment lost 6 bases and the J segment 7 bases; nucleotides outside the gene matches: 9. CDR1 is MDHEN and CDR2 is SYDVKM in the germline V gene. The CDR3 extends over 15 amino acids. The CDR3 DNA reads TGTGCCAGCAGGCAGCGACAGGGGGAACGTGAAAAACTGTTTTTT. Translation: CASRQRQGEREKLFF.

The CDR3 coding sequence is TGTGCCAGCAGCTTACTAGCGGGAGAAAACGAGCAGTACTTC. It yields the protein CASSLLAGENEQYF. The chain is built from TRBV7-8 and TRBJ2-7, with 10 bases aligning to TRBD2. V gave up 2 bases and J gave up 5 bases; unmatched junction bases: 3. The CDR3 runs 14 residues. Germline CDR1 SGHVS, CDR2 FQNEAQ.

J is TRBJ2-7 and V is TRBV4-1; 8 nucleotides match TRBD1. This CDR3 has 15 residues. J gave up 3 bases and V 0 bases, and 4 bases lay outside the gene matches. Per germline, CDR1 MGHRA and CDR2 YSYEKL. CDR3 amino acids: CASSQEGQGFYEQYF. The CDR3 DNA sequence: TGCGCCAGCAGCCAAGAAGGACAGGGTTTCTACGAGCAGTACTTC.

A note on this clone: The sample contains more than one DNA sequence encoding this CDR3. The rearrangement links TRBV28 to TRBJ1-2; no definite D call. Trimming pared 4 bases from V and 3 bases from J, leaving 18 bases between. The CDR3 extends over 16 amino acids. The germline CDR1 and CDR2 sequences are MDHEN and SYDVKM. CDR3 DNA: TGTGCCAGCAGTTCCCTTAACCTGAGAAAGTACTATGGCTACACCTTC. The encoded protein is CASSSLNLRKYYGYTF.

A word on this clone: The same CDR3 also results from other DNA sequences found in this sample. V and J are TRBV5-1 and TRBJ2-7; D is ambiguous. CDR3 length: 12 residues. In germline, CDR1 is SGHRS, CDR2 YFSETQ. Trimming cost V 4 bases and J 0 bases, with 5 bases left between them. CDR3 in amino acids: CASSPNSYEQYF. The CDR3 DNA follows: TGCGCCAGCAGCCCCAACTCCTACGAGCAGTACTTC.

V is TRBV7-2 and J is TRBJ2-1; a possible D gene is TRBD2 (5 bases). Trimming pared 2 bases from V and 0 bases from J, leaving 11 bases between. This CDR3 contains 16 residues. Germline CDR1 and CDR2: SGHTA and FQGNSA. In DNA, the CDR3 is TGTGCCAGCAGCTTATTCCCTAGCAGCTCCTACAATGAGCAGTTCTTC. This gives the protein CASSLFPSSSYNEQFF. The full variable domain, its missing parts supplied by reference TRBV7-2 and TRBJ2-1, is GAGVSQSPSNKVTEKGKDVELRCDPISGHTALYWYRQSLGQGLEFLIYFQGNSAPDKSGLPSDRFSAERTGGSVSTLTIQRTQQEDSAVYLCASSLFPSSSYNEQFFGPGTRLTVL.

This chain joins TRBV30 and TRBJ2-3, with 11 bases that match TRBD2. Unmatched junction bases numbered 4, after V lost 5 bases and J lost 3 bases. CDR3 length equals 14 residues. Germline V gene data show CDR1 as GTSNPN and CDR2 as SVGIG (reference sequence). CDR3 region: CAWDRTSGTDTQYF. For the CDR3, the DNA is TGTGCCTGGGACCGGACTAGCGGGACAGATACGCAGTATTTT.

The J gene is TRBJ1-2, the V gene TRBV27; D gene ambiguous. Germline assignment: CDR1 MNHEY and CDR2 SMNVEV (reference sequence). Deletions cut 5 bases from V and 1 base from J, with 8 bases between. The CDR3 loop spans 13 amino acids. The CDR3 DNA follows: TGTGCCAGCAGTCACGGTGGTAACTATGGCTACACCTTC. Translating it yields CASSHGGNYGYTF.

V and J are TRBV5-1 and TRBJ2-7, with D possibly TRBD2 on 5 matching bases. Trimming shortened V by 2 bases and J by 3 bases, and 9 bases separated the two germline ends. The CDR3 totals 13 residues. Germline lookup yields CDR1 SGHRS and CDR2 YFSETQ. The CDR3 here is CASSLSGNYEQYF. DNA for the CDR3: TGCGCCAGCAGCTTATCGGGGAACTACGAGCAGTACTTC.

This clone was counted a single time. The chain has TRBV5-6 and TRBJ2-3; D unresolved. The V gene's germline CDR1 is SGHDT and CDR2 YYEEEE. This CDR3 region has 14 residues. The germline V and J ends were trimmed by 0 bases and 2 bases, with 7 bases remaining between them. CDR3 nucleotide sequence: TGTGCCAGCAGCTTGGTTGGCTTCACAGATACGCAGTATTTT. Translation gives CASSLVGFTDTQYF.

The chain has TRBV14 and TRBJ2-3, with a weak D call TRBD2 (7 bases). CDR3 size: 22 residues. Germline CDR1 SGHDN, CDR2 FVKESK. Trimming took off 1 base at V and 0 bases at J, with 29 bases between the two ends. CDR3 region: CASSQALGRGGKARCSTDTQYF. CDR3 sequence (DNA): TGTGCCAGCAGCCAAGCGCTTGGGAGGGGGGGGAAGGCTCGGTGTAGCACAGATACGCAGTATTTT.

V is TRBV7-2 and J is TRBJ2-2, with D tentatively TRBD2 (6 bases). Trimming stripped 7 bases from V and 6 bases from J, with 15 bases between. The CDR3 is made up of 14 amino acids. Germline V gene data show CDR1 as SGHTA and CDR2 as FQGNSA. The CDR3 is CASTPSSVSGELFF. The CDR3 DNA reads TGTGCCAGCACCCCCTCTAGCGTCTCCGGGGAGCTGTTTTTT.

This chain uses TRBV28 with TRBJ2-7; 8 positions match TRBD1. CDR3 size: 20 residues. The germline V gene encodes CDR1 MDHEN and CDR2 SYDVKM. V lost 0 bases to trimming and J lost 4 bases; unmatched junction nucleotides: 20. The CDR3 sequence: CASSLWDGLSRGLGRYEQYF. In DNA form, the CDR3 reads TGTGCCAGCAGTTTATGGGACGGCTTATCCAGGGGGCTAGGAAGGTACGAGCAGTACTTC.

The rearrangement joins TRBV27 to TRBJ2-7; TRBD2 matches at 7 bases. The trim removed 7 bases at V and 0 bases at J, leaving 3 bases unmatched. Germline V gene lookup returns CDR1 MNHEY and CDR2 SMNVEV (reference sequence). CDR3 size: 13 residues. CDR3 bases: TGTGCCAGCACTCCTAGCGGCTCCTACGAGCAGTACTTC. Translating it yields CASTPSGSYEQYF.

The chain carries TRBV2 and TRBJ2-1; 9 bases map to TRBD1. In germline, CDR1 is SNHLY, CDR2 FYNNEI. The CDR3 sequence is 14 residues long. V lost 9 bases and J lost 5; bases outside the gene matches: 8. CDR3 sequence reads: CARHGTGNNNEQFF. The CDR3, as DNA: TGTGCCAGACACGGGACAGGGAATAACAATGAGCAGTTCTTC. Variable domain in full (rest from reference TRBV2 and TRBJ2-1): EPEVTQTPSHQVTQMGQEVILRCVPISNHLYFYWYRQILGQKVEFLVSFYNNEISEKSEIFDDQFSVERPDGSNFTLKIRSTKLEDSAMYFCARHGTGNNNEQFFGPGTRLTVL.

V gene TRBV30 combines with J gene TRBJ1-3; a possible D gene is TRBD1 (5 bases). The CDR3 is 13 residues long. Germline V lookup: CDR1 GTSNPN, CDR2 SVGIG (reference sequence). The V and J ends lost 5 bases and 2 bases respectively, with 10 bases between them. The CDR3 reads CAWEGGAGNTIYF. CDR3 sequence (DNA): TGTGCCTGGGAAGGAGGGGCTGGAAACACCATATATTTT.